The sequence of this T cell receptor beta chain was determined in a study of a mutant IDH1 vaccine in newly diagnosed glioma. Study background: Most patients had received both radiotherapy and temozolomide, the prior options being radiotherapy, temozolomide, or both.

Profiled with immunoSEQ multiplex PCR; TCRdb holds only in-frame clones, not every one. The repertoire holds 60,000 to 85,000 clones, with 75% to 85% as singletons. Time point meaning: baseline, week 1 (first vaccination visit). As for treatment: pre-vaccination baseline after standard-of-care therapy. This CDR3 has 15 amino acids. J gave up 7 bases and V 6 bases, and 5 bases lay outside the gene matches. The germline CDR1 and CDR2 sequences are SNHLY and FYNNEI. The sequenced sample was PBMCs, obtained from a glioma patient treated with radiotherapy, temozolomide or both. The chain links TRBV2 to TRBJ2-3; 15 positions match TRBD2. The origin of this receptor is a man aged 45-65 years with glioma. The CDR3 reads CASSSGTSGGNTQYF. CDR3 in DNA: TGTGCCAGCAGCTCCGGGACTAGCGGGGGGAATACGCAGTATTTT.